This T cell receptor beta chain was sequenced for a study of cytomegalovirus exposure and HLA in healthy donors. Whole-study findings and limits: Cytomegalovirus-associated status was assigned to approximately 160 TCR beta chains. More clonal expansion characterized HLA-associated TCR beta chains than equally common others in a later analysis. HLA allele associations emerged for fewer than 20,000 TCR beta sequences in a later analysis, at 0.05 false discovery rate. Previously analyzed data showed that most TCR beta V segments were productive at a frequency of about 87% or about 30%.

CDR3 length: 16 amino acids. The ends lost 8 bases at V and 1 base at J; junction bases unmatched: 10. Germline CDR1 is SGHNT and CDR2 is YENEEA. 13 Jbeta primers and 60 Vbeta primers were used for the PCR. Method: immunoSEQ multiplex PCR; TCRdb's copy keeps in-frame clones and lacks some. The record lists roughly 150,000 clones, of which the ten most abundant hold about 1.7%. Turning to this clone: The antigen remains unidentified.

J is TRBJ2-2 and V is TRBV11-3; 7 bases map to TRBD2. The sequence derives from a woman between 45 and 60 years old in good health and CMV-seronegative. The sample taken for sequencing was PBMCs. CDR3 region: CASRGSGTGNTGELFF. Here the CDR3 DNA reads TGTGCCAGCCGCGGGAGCGGTACGGGGAACACCGGGGAGCTGTTTTTT. Drawing the rest from reference TRBV11-3 and TRBJ2-2, the complete variable domain is EAGVVQSPRYKIIEKKQPVAFWCNPISGHNTLYWYLQNLGQGPELLIRYENEEAVDDSQLPKDRFSAERLKGVDSTLKIQPAELGDSAVYLCASRGSGTGNTGELFFGEGSRLTVL.